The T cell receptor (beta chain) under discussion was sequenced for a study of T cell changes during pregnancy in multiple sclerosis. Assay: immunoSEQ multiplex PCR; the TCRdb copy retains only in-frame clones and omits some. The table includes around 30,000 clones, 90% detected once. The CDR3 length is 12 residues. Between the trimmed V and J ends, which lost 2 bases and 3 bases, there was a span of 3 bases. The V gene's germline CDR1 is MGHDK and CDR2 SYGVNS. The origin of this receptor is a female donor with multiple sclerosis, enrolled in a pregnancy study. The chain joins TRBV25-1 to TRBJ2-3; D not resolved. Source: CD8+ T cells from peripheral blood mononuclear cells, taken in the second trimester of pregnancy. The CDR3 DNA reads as TGTGCCAGCAGTGAAGAGACAGATACGCAGTATTTT. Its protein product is CASSEETDTQYF.